This TCR beta chain was sequenced in a study of cytomegalovirus exposure and HLA in healthy donors. In regard to this clone: As yet, its antigen is unknown.

Participants comprised healthy donors of bone marrow. Study observations and caveats: Reports state that TCR beta sequences accurately predicted most subjects' HLA-A and HLA-B alleles. For cytomegalovirus status, the classifier reportedly gave diagnoses with high specificity and sensitivity. According to an earlier analysis, most TCR beta V segments yielded productive rearrangements about 87% or about 30% of the time.

60 Vbeta and 13 Jbeta primers were used in PCR. Some clones are missing from TCRdb's copy, which holds only in-frame ones; the method was immunoSEQ multiplex PCR. The sample includes roughly 80,000 clones, 60% to 70% seen only once; the top ten take 5% to 6%. The V segment lost 8 bases and the J segment 0 bases; nucleotides outside the gene matches: 6. CDR3 length: 15 amino acids. The germline gives CDR1 SGHNT, CDR2 YENEEA. Sequenced input: PBMCs. V usage is TRBV11-3 and J usage is TRBJ2-2; 7 nucleotides match TRBD2. This sequence was found in a man younger than 45 in good health and CMV-seropositive. In DNA form, the CDR3 reads TGTGCCAGCGGGGGGGGGATCGCGAACACCGGGGAGCTGTTTTTT. Protein sequence: CASGGGIANTGELFF.